Listed below are T cell receptor beta chains from one sample, sequenced in a study of radiation and T cells in renal cell carcinoma. The data were produced by immunoSEQ multiplex PCR, yet TCRdb's version contains in-frame clones alone and is incomplete. Of approximately 80,000 clones in the sample, roughly nine tenths were seen once. The sample in question was blood, obtained from a patient whose treatment included radiotherapy and nephrectomy. The receptor set was obtained from a woman in her 70s with renal cell carcinoma. Each CDR3 is given with its conserved first and last residue. A D gene is named only where the DNA matches it firmly. Only part of the rows carry a size: once, few, many, or a class if the clone is expanded.

clone_size: .
v_call: TRBV13
j_call: TRBJ1-3
d_call: .
cdr3_nt: TGTGCCAGCAGCCCGCTTGGGGGGACTGGAAACACCATATATTTT
cdr3_aa: CASSPLGGTGNTIYF

clone_size: .
v_call: TRBV5-4
j_call: TRBJ1-1
d_call: .
cdr3_nt: TGTGCCAGCAGCTTGGAACAGGGGAACACTGAAGCTTTCTTT
cdr3_aa: CASSLEQGNTEAFF

clone_size: .
v_call: TRBV6-1
j_call: TRBJ1-3
d_call: .
cdr3_nt: TGTGCCAGCAGTGAAGCGCTCGGCGGGGGCTCTGGAAACACCATATATTTT
cdr3_aa: CASSEALGGGSGNTIYF

clone_size: .
v_call: TRBV11-2
j_call: TRBJ1-2
d_call: .
cdr3_nt: TGTGCCAGCAGCTCAAGCAGAAAGACCTATGGCTACACCTTC
cdr3_aa: CASSSSRKTYGYTF

clone_size: .
v_call: TRBV7-2
j_call: TRBJ2-1
d_call: TRBD2
cdr3_nt: TGTGCCAGCAGCTTAGGGGGGGGGTTTAGCTCCTACAATGAGCAGTTCTTC
cdr3_aa: CASSLGGGFSSYNEQFF

clone_size: .
v_call: TRBV7-9
j_call: TRBJ2-3
d_call: TRBD1
cdr3_nt: TGTGCCAGCAGCCCCGGGACAGGTAGCACAGATACGCAGTATTTT
cdr3_aa: CASSPGTGSTDTQYF

clone_size: .
v_call: TRBV30
j_call: TRBJ1-2
d_call: .
cdr3_nt: TGTGCCTGGAGTGTACTACTCACCCACACCTTC
cdr3_aa: CAWSVLLTHTF

clone_size: .
v_call: TRBV11-2
j_call: TRBJ2-7
d_call: TRBD2
cdr3_nt: TGTGCCAGCAGACCCGTGGGGGGGTTTTACGAGCAGTACTTC
cdr3_aa: CASRPVGGFYEQYF

clone_size: .
v_call: TRBV11-3
j_call: TRBJ1-1
d_call: .
cdr3_nt: TGTGCCAGCAGCTTAGATGGGTCCACGGACACTGAAGCTTTCTTT
cdr3_aa: CASSLDGSTDTEAFF

clone_size: .
v_call: TRBV2
j_call: TRBJ2-7
d_call: .
cdr3_nt: TGTGCCAGCGGGGACACCGCCTACGAGCAGTACTTC
cdr3_aa: CASGDTAYEQYF

clone_size: .
v_call: TRBV19
j_call: TRBJ2-6
d_call: TRBD2
cdr3_nt: TGTGCCAGTAGATTCCCCGGGGGGACTGGGGCCAACGTCCTGACTTTC
cdr3_aa: CASRFPGGTGANVLTF

clone_size: .
v_call: TRBV19
j_call: TRBJ1-6
d_call: .
cdr3_nt: TGTGCCAGTAGTGGGGGGACGCCCGGGAACTCACCCCTCCACTTT
cdr3_aa: CASSGGTPGNSPLHF

clone_size: .
v_call: TRBV4-2
j_call: TRBJ2-1
d_call: TRBD2
cdr3_nt: TGTGCCAGCAGCCAAGATCTTACTAGCGGGGGGGCCCATGAGCAGTTCTTC
cdr3_aa: CASSQDLTSGGAHEQFF

clone_size: .
v_call: TRBV6-6
j_call: TRBJ2-2
d_call: .
cdr3_nt: TGTGCCAGCAGCTACGCCCCGGGCACCGGGGAGCTGTTTTTT
cdr3_aa: CASSYAPGTGELFF

clone_size: once
v_call: TRBV7-9
j_call: TRBJ1-4
d_call: .
cdr3_nt: TGTGCCAGCAGCCTCTACACGACAGGCCCTAATGAAAAACTGTTTTTT
cdr3_aa: CASSLYTTGPNEKLFF

clone_size: .
v_call: TRBV5-1
j_call: TRBJ2-2
d_call: .
cdr3_nt: TGCGCCAGCAGCTTGGAGACCGGGGAGCTGTTTTTT
cdr3_aa: CASSLETGELFF

clone_size: .
v_call: TRBV9
j_call: TRBJ2-3
d_call: TRBD2
cdr3_nt: TGTGCCAGCAGCTTCGCCGGGACTAGTACAGATACGCAGTATTTT
cdr3_aa: CASSFAGTSTDTQYF

clone_size: .
v_call: TRBV5-1
j_call: TRBJ2-3
d_call: TRBD2
cdr3_nt: TGCGCCAGCAGCCAGGGACTAGCGGGGTCCCCACGAGGGGTTACAGATACGCAGTATTTT
cdr3_aa: CASSQGLAGSPRGVTDTQYF

clone_size: .
v_call: TRBV6-1
j_call: TRBJ2-1
d_call: TRBD2
cdr3_nt: TGTGCCAGCAGTGAAGAACTAGCGGGATATTACAATGAGCAGTTCTTC
cdr3_aa: CASSEELAGYYNEQFF

clone_size: .
v_call: TRBV28
j_call: TRBJ1-2
d_call: .
cdr3_nt: TGTGCCAGCAGTCCCCCGGGGAGGGGAGCTAACTATGGCTACACCTTC
cdr3_aa: CASSPPGRGANYGYTF

clone_size: .
v_call: TRBV28
j_call: TRBJ2-5
d_call: .
cdr3_nt: TGTGCCACCCCCGGCACGCCCCAAGAGACCCAGTACTTC
cdr3_aa: CATPGTPQETQYF

clone_size: .
v_call: TRBV30
j_call: TRBJ2-1
d_call: TRBD2
cdr3_nt: TGTGCCTGGAGAGGCGGGGGAAATGAGCAGTTCTTC
cdr3_aa: CAWRGGGNEQFF

clone_size: .
v_call: TRBV7-3
j_call: TRBJ2-5
d_call: .
cdr3_nt: TGTGCCAGCAGCTCCACCGGGATAGCCCAAGAGACCCAGTACTTC
cdr3_aa: CASSSTGIAQETQYF

clone_size: .
v_call: TRBV15
j_call: TRBJ2-7
d_call: TRBD1
cdr3_nt: TGTGCCACCAGCGGTCAGACAGGGTTCTACGAGCAGTACTTC
cdr3_aa: CATSGQTGFYEQYF

clone_size: .
v_call: TRBV7-9
j_call: TRBJ2-7
d_call: .
cdr3_nt: TGTGCCAGCAGCTTACTAGACAGCTCCTCTGGATACGAGCAGTACTTC
cdr3_aa: CASSLLDSSSGYEQYF

clone_size: .
v_call: TRBV9
j_call: TRBJ2-5
d_call: .
cdr3_nt: TGTGCCAGCAGCCCCGGGGGGCGGCAAGAGACCCAGTACTTC
cdr3_aa: CASSPGGRQETQYF

clone_size: .
v_call: TRBV5-6
j_call: TRBJ1-2
d_call: .
cdr3_nt: TGTGCCAGCAGCTCGAAACTTGGCGGGACAAAAATTCAGGGCTACACCTTC
cdr3_aa: CASSSKLGGTKIQGYTF

clone_size: once
v_call: TRBV18
j_call: TRBJ2-1
d_call: TRBD2
cdr3_nt: TGTGCCAGCGACACAGCGGGGGCTTCGGACAATGAGCAGTTCTTC
cdr3_aa: CASDTAGASDNEQFF

clone_size: .
v_call: TRBV18
j_call: TRBJ1-3
d_call: TRBD1
cdr3_nt: TGTGCCAGCTCACCAGTTGGGGGACAGATCGGAAACACCATATATTTT
cdr3_aa: CASSPVGGQIGNTIYF

clone_size: once
v_call: TRBV29-1
j_call: TRBJ2-4
d_call: .
cdr3_nt: TGCAGCGTTGAAGGCGACCGAGGGAACATTCAGTACTTC
cdr3_aa: CSVEGDRGNIQYF

clone_size: .
v_call: TRBV5-5
j_call: TRBJ1-6
d_call: .
cdr3_nt: TGTGCCAGCAGCACTGATCCTGGGAGTTCACCCCTCCACTTT
cdr3_aa: CASSTDPGSSPLHF

clone_size: .
v_call: TRBV2
j_call: TRBJ2-7
d_call: .
cdr3_nt: TGTGCCAGCGGGGGGACGTTTAGCTCCTACGAGCAGTACTTC
cdr3_aa: CASGGTFSSYEQYF